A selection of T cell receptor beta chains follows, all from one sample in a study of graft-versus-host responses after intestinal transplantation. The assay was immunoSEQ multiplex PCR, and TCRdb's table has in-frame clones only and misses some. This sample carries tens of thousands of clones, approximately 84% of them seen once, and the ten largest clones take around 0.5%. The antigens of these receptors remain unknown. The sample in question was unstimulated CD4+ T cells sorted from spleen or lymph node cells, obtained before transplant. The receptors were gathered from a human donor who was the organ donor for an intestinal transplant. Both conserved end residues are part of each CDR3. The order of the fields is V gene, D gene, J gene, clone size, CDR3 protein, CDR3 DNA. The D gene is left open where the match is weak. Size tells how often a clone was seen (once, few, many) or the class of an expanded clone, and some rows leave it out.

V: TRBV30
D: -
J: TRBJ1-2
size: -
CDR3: CAWSFRANYGYTF
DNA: TGTGCCTGGAGTTTCAGAGCTAACTATGGCTACACCTTC

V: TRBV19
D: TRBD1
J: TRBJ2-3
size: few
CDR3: CASSEGGGSTDTQYF
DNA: TGTGCCAGTAGTGAAGGGGGCGGCAGCACAGATACGCAGTATTTT

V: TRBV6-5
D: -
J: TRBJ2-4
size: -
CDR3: CASSYSGLLAKNIQYF
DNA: TGTGCCAGCAGTTACTCTGGACTCCTAGCCAAAAACATTCAGTACTTT

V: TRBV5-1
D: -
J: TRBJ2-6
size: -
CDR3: CASSLARGGANVLTF
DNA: TGCGCCAGCAGCCTGGCAAGAGGTGGGGCCAACGTCCTGACTTTC

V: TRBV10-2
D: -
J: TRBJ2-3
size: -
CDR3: CASSSKDTQYF
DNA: TGCGCCAGCAGTAGCAAAGATACGCAGTATTTT

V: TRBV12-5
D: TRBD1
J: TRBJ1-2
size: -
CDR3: CASGLLIKDRPGYGYTF
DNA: TGTGCTAGTGGTTTGCTTATAAAGGACAGGCCAGGCTATGGCTACACCTTC

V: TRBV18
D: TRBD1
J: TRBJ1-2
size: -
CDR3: CASSLSGTGGYGYTF
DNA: TGTGCCAGCTCACTTTCCGGGACAGGGGGCTATGGCTACACCTTC

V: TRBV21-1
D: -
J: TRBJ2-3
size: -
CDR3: CASSFRQAASTDTQYF
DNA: TGTGCCAGCAGCTTCCGACAAGCCGCTAGCACAGATACGCAGTATTTT

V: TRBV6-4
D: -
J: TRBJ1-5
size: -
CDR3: CASSAGQPQHF
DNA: TGTGCCAGCAGTGCCGGTCAGCCCCAGCATTTT

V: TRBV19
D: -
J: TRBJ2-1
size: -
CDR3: CASTTDSRTYNEQFF
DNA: TGTGCCAGCACAACTGATAGTCGGACCTACAATGAGCAGTTCTTC

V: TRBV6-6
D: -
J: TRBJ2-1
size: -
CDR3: CASSYSRLTEQFF
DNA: TGTGCCAGCAGTTACTCTAGGCTCACTGAGCAGTTCTTC

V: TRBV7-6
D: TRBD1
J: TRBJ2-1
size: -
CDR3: CASSLGMRTGGAEQFF
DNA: TGTGCCAGCAGCCTAGGAATGAGGACAGGGGGGGCTGAGCAGTTCTTC

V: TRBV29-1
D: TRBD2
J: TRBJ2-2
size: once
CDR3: CSVVTSGRARNTGELFF
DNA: TGCAGCGTTGTCACTAGCGGGAGGGCCCGGAACACCGGGGAGCTGTTTTTT

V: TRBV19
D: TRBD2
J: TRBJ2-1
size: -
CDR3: CASSILAGEVGQFF
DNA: TGTGCCAGTAGTATCCTAGCGGGAGAAGTAGGGCAGTTCTTC

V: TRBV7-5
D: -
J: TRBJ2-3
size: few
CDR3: CVRSLILAGVADTQYF
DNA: TGTGTCAGAAGCTTAATACTAGCGGGAGTGGCAGATACGCAGTATTTT

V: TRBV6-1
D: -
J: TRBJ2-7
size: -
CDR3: CASSVRDPSYEQYF
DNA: TGTGCCAGCAGCGTCCGGGACCCGTCCTACGAGCAGTACTTC

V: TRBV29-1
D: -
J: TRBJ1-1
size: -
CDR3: CSVPNPRGAQAFF
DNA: TGCAGCGTCCCGAATCCAAGGGGCGCCCAAGCTTTCTTT

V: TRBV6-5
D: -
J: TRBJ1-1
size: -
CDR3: CASRGRRDMNTEAFF
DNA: TGTGCCAGCAGGGGCCGGAGGGACATGAACACTGAAGCTTTCTTT

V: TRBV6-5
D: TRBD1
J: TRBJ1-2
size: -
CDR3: CASSYQGGYGYTF
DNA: TGTGCCAGCAGTTACCAGGGGGGCTATGGCTACACCTTC

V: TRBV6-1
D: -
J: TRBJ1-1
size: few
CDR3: CASSEGTRGDTEAFF
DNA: TGTGCCAGCAGTGAAGGGACGAGGGGGGACACTGAAGCTTTCTTT

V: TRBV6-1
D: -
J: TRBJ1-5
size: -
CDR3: CASSGQQGPAHF
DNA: TGTGCCAGCAGTGGGCAACAGGGCCCTGCTCATTTT

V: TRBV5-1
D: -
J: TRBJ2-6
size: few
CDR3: CASSLRKDSGGSGANVLTF
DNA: TGCGCCAGCAGCTTAAGGAAGGACAGCGGTGGCTCTGGGGCCAACGTCCTGACTTTC

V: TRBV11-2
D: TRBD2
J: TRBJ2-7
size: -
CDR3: CASSLGSGVGAYEQYF
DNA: TGTGCCAGCAGCTTAGGTAGCGGGGTAGGAGCCTACGAGCAGTACTTC

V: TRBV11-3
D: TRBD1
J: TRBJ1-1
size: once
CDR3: CASSFGQGEAFF
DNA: TGTGCCAGCAGCTTCGGACAGGGAGAGGCTTTCTTT

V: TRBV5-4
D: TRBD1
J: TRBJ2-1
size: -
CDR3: CASSRDRSSYNEQFF
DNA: TGTGCCAGCAGCCGGGACAGAAGCTCCTACAATGAGCAGTTCTTC

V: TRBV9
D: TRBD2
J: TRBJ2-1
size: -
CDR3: CASSPPARLAGYNEQFF
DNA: TGTGCCAGCAGCCCACCTGCGAGGCTAGCGGGCTACAATGAGCAGTTCTTC

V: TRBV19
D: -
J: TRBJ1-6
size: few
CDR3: CASILFSYNSPLHF
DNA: TGTGCCAGTATTCTCTTCTCCTATAATTCACCCCTCCACTTT

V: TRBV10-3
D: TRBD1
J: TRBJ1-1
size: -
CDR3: CAISPPGQGAFF
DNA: TGTGCCATCAGTCCTCCGGGACAGGGAGCTTTCTTT

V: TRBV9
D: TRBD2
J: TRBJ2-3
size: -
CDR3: CASSVLAGGFTDTQYF
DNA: TGTGCCAGCAGCGTTCTAGCGGGGGGGTTCACAGATACGCAGTATTTT

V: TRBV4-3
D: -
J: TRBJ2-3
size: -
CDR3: CASSHLAADTQYF
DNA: TGCGCCAGCAGCCATTTAGCGGCGGATACGCAGTATTTT

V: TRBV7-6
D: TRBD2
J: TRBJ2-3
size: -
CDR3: CASSFTSGQNTDTQYF
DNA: TGTGCCAGCAGCTTCACTAGCGGGCAAAACACAGATACGCAGTATTTT

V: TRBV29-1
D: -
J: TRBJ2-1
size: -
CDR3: CSVVPTYNEQFF
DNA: TGCAGCGTTGTCCCGACCTACAATGAGCAGTTCTTC

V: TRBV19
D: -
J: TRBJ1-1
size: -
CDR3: CAIFRGAEAFF
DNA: TGTGCCATCTTCCGGGGGGCTGAAGCTTTCTTT

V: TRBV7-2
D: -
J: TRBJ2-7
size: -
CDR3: CASSLASSGGVKVYEQYF
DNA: TGTGCCAGCAGCTTAGCTAGCAGCGGCGGGGTGAAGGTTTACGAGCAGTACTTC

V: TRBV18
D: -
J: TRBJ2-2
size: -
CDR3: CASSPPFEQNTGELFF
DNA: TGTGCCAGCTCACCCCCGTTCGAACAGAACACCGGGGAGCTGTTTTTT

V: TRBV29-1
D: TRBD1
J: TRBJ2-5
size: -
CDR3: CSVDRETQYF
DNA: TGCAGCGTGGACAGGGAGACCCAGTACTTC

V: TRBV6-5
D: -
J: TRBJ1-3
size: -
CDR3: CASSQTRAVGNTIYF
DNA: TGTGCCAGCAGCCAGACCAGGGCGGTGGGAAACACCATATATTTT

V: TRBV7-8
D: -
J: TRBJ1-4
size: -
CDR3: CASSRSGSLNEKLFF
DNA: TGTGCCAGCAGTCGATCAGGGAGCCTTAATGAAAAACTGTTTTTT

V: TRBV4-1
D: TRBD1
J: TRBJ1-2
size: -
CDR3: CASSQVDRASYGYTF
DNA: TGCGCCAGCAGCCAAGTCGACAGGGCTAGCTATGGCTACACCTTC

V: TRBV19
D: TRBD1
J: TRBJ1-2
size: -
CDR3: CASSIDSGRTGGYGYTF
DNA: TGTGCCAGTAGTATAGACAGTGGTCGGACAGGGGGCTATGGCTACACCTTC

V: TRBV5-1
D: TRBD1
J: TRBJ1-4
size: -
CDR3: CASSPGQASGWEKLFF
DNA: TGCGCCAGCAGCCCGGGACAGGCCTCCGGGTGGGAAAAACTGTTTTTT

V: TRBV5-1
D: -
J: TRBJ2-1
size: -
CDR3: CASSLGLVGNEQFF
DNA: TGCGCCAGCAGCTTGGGTTTGGTGGGGAATGAGCAGTTCTTC

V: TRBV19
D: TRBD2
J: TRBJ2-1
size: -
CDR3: CASSEDWGGYNEQFF
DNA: TGTGCCAGTAGTGAGGATTGGGGGGGCTACAATGAGCAGTTCTTC

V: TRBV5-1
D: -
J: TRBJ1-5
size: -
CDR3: CASSLEAGRNQPQHF
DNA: TGCGCCAGCAGCTTGGAGGCGGGCAGGAATCAGCCCCAGCATTTT

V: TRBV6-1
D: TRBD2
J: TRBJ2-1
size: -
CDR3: CASSGTSGGWSYNEQFF
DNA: TGTGCCAGCAGTGGGACTAGCGGAGGATGGTCCTACAATGAGCAGTTCTTC

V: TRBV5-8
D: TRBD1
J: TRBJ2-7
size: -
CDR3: CASSLVGTGGSEQYF
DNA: TGTGCCAGCAGCTTGGTAGGGACAGGGGGAAGCGAGCAGTACTTC

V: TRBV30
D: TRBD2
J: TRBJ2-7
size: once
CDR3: CAWRTSGSRYEQYF
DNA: TGTGCCTGGAGAACTAGCGGGAGTAGGTACGAGCAGTACTTC

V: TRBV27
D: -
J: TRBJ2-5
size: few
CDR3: CASSFGGRPQETQYF
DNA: TGTGCCAGCAGTTTCGGGGGCCGCCCCCAAGAGACCCAGTACTTC

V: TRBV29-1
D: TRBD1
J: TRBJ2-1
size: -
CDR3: CSVEGRQGLYNEQFF
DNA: TGCAGCGTTGAAGGTCGACAGGGGCTTTACAATGAGCAGTTCTTC

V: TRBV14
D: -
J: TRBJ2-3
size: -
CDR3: CASSQDLRGGYGDTQYF
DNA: TGTGCCAGCAGCCAAGATTTAAGGGGGGGATATGGAGATACGCAGTATTTT

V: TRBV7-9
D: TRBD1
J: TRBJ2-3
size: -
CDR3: CASSRPQGASTDTQYF
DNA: TGTGCCAGCAGCCGGCCTCAGGGGGCGAGCACAGATACGCAGTACTTT

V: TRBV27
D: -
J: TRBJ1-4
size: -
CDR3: CASSLSRQATNEKLFF
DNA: TGTGCCAGCAGTTTATCCCGGCAGGCAACTAATGAAAAACTGTTTTTT

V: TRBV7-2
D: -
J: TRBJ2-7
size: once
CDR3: CASSLVGLKYEQYF
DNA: TGTGCCAGCAGCTTAGTCGGACTAAAATACGAGCAGTACTTC

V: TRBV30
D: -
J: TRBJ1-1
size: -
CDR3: CACSRNTEAFF
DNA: TGTGCCTGTTCTCGGAACACTGAAGCTTTCTTT

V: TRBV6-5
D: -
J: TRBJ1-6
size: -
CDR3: CASSYRQGNSPLHF
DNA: TGTGCCAGCAGTTATAGGCAGGGGAATTCACCCCTCCACTTT